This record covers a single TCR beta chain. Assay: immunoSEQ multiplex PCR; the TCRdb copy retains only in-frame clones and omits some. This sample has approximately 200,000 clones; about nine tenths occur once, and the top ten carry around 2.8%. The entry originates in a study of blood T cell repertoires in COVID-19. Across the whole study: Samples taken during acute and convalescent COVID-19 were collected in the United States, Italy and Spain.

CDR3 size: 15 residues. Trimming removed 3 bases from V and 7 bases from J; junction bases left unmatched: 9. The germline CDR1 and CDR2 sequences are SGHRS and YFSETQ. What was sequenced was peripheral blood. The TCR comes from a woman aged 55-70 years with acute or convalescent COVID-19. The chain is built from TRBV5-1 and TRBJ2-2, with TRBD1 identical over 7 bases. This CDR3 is CASSSETGAVGELFF. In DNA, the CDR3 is TGCGCCAGCAGCTCAGAAACAGGGGCCGTCGGGGAGCTGTTTTTT.